Shown below are 9 T cell receptor beta chains from a single sample sequenced in a study of CD8+ T cells in alopecia areata. On the basis of CD4, CD8alpha, NKG2D, NKG2ACE and other markers, pooled cutaneous lymph node cells were sorted. cDNA reverse transcribed from extracted RNA served as the sequencing template. Clones were read by immunoSEQ multiplex PCR, and TCRdb kept only the in-frame ones, dropping some. Altogether 270,000 or so clones were found in the sample, and no singletons occur. Input material: CD4+ T cells sorted from a lymph node. The receptors derive from a C3H/HeJ mouse with alopecia areata. The mouse strain carries the MHC haplotype H2-k.

On this clone itself: The germline and genes are mouse ones. CDR3 amino acids: CASGDAGGGAGQLYF. Partial CDR3 DNA: TGTGCCAGCGGTGATGCTGGGGGAGGAGCCGGG. The V call is TRBV13-2, the J call TRBJ2-2, with 7 bases fitting TRBD2. Sequencing ends 4 residues short of the CDR3 end; the germline J gene provides the rest. The V segment lost 0 bases and the J segment 6 bases; nucleotides outside the gene matches: 5. Germline CDR1 reads NNHNN; CDR2 reads SYGAGS (reference sequence). The CDR3 contains 15 residues.

A remark on this clone: Here the gene names and germline are mouse. The sequence runs out 4 residues before the end of the CDR3; the remainder is reconstructed from the germline J gene. The V and J genes are TRBV19 and TRBJ2-5, with 10 nucleotides matching TRBD2. This CDR3 region has 14 residues. Germline assignment: CDR1 FNHDT and CDR2 SITEND (reference sequence). The CDR3 DNA, read in part, is TGTGCCAGCAGTCTCTGGGGGGGCCGAGAC. Its protein product is CASSLWGGRD. The full CDR3 protein reads CASSLWGGRDTQYF.

Of note for this clone: Any gene name here is a mouse gene name. The CDR3 end is not reached by the read, which stops 4 residues before it; the germline J gene fills it in. The V gene is TRBV5, the J gene TRBJ1-2, with D uncertain. Trimming removed 0 bases at V and 4 bases at J, with 6 bases between. Germline CDR1 LGHNA, CDR2 YNLKQL (reference sequence). The length of the CDR3 is 13 residues. CDR3 in amino acids: CASSQEVGSDYTF. Incomplete CDR3 DNA: TGTGCCAGCAGCCAAGAGGTGGGCTCC.

As regards this clone: Gene labels here are mouse ones. The sequence runs out 4 residues before the end of the CDR3; the remainder is reconstructed from the germline J gene. The gene calls are TRBV31 and TRBJ1-1; 8 nucleotides align to TRBD1. The CDR3 is made up of 12 amino acids. CDR1 and CDR2 (germline): GKSSPN, SITVG. V shed 8 bases, J shed 3 bases, and the junction held 5 bases outside the gene matches. Partial CDR3 DNA: TGTGCCGGAGGGACAGGCGACACA. Protein product: CAGGTGDT. The whole CDR3 protein reads CAGGTGDTEVFF.

This clone has only a few counts. The genes and germline here are from mouse. The read ends 4 residues before the CDR3 terminus; that terminus is restored from the germline J gene. The chain has TRBV14 and TRBJ2-1; weak D call: TRBD1 (7 bases). Germline-derived CDR1 and CDR2 are SGHDT and FRDEAV. The CDR3 contains 14 residues. The CDR3 sequence is CASSLGGARAEQFF. The sequenced CDR3 bases are TGTGCCAGCAGTTTAGGGGGCGCGCGGGCT.

This clone has more than one count but fewer than ten. It is unclear where the CDR3 begins or ends on the DNA, so no DNA is shown, and the CDR3 is as TCRdb lists it. The gene names given are mouse names. The rearrangement links TRBV23 to TRBJ2-4; TRBD1 reflects the table's D call only, with no check against the DNA. The CDR3 has 14 amino acids, counting both end residues. Germline V gene sequence: CDR1 KGHTA, CDR2 FQNQQP. This CDR3 is CAPAVNAGENTLYF.

Note on this clone: Gene names and germline match the mouse. The observed sequence ends 4 residues before the CDR3 terminus, with the missing tail filled in from the germline J gene. The genes are TRBV1 and TRBJ2-1, with 14 bases matching TRBD2. The CDR3 extends over 16 amino acids. J was trimmed by 3 bases and V by 4 bases; bases with no gene match: 2. Germline V gives CDR1 NSQYPW, CDR2 LRSPGD (reference sequence). The CDR3 sequence: CTCSGGLGGLYAEQFF. Incomplete CDR3 DNA: TGCACCTGCAGTGGGGGACTGGGGGGGCTCTATGCT.

Concerning this clone itself: Gene names and germline refer to mouse. The read terminates 4 residues before the CDR3 end, so the remaining end is supplied by the germline J gene. J is TRBJ1-1 and V is TRBV13-3, with TRBD1 identical over 11 bases. The germline gives CDR1 NNHDY, CDR2 SYVADS. The trim removed 5 bases at V and 1 base at J, leaving 4 bases unmatched. The CDR3 covers 15 residues. Incomplete CDR3 DNA: TGTGCCAGCAGAACCGGGACAGGGGGAAACACA. The encoded protein is CASRTGTGGNT. The whole CDR3 protein is CASRTGTGGNTEVFF.

For this clone: Mouse names are used for the genes. The same CDR3 arises from other DNA sequences in this sample as well. The chain's CDR3 is CASRTGVNQDTQYF. CDR3 DNA, as far as it was read: TGTGCCAGCAGGACTGGGGTTAACCAAGAC. The chain has TRBV13-3 and TRBJ2-5; 8 bases fit TRBD2. The read is 4 residues too short to cover the CDR3 end, so that end is filled in from the germline J gene. The V and J ends lost 5 bases and 0 bases, in that order; junction bases with no gene match: 2. Germline V gives CDR1 NNHDY, CDR2 SYVADS. CDR3 length equals 14 residues.